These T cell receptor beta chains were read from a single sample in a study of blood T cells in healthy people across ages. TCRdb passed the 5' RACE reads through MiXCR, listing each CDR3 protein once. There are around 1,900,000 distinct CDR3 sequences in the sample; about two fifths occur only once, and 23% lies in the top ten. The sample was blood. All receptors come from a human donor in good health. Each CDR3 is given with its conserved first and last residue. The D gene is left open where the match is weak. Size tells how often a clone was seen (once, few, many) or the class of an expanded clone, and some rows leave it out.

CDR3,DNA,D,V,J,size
CASSQGDQETQYF,TGTGCCAGCAGCCAAGGCGACCAAGAGACCCAGTACTTC,-,TRBV4-2,TRBJ2-5,many
CASSGWSSGPQETQYF,TGTGCCAGCAGTGGGTGGTCTAGCGGTCCCCAAGAGACCCAGTACTTC,TRBD2,TRBV2,TRBJ2-5,-
CASSRVLWVGETQYF,TGCGCCAGCAGCCGAGTACTGTGGGTAGGAGAGACCCAGTACTTC,-,TRBV4-3,TRBJ2-5,-
CASSLIPNTGELFF,TGCGCCAGCAGCTTGATACCGAACACCGGGGAGCTGTTTTTT,-,TRBV5-1,TRBJ2-2,few
CASSPRDRLVSEQFF,TGTGCCAGCAGCCCCAGAGACCGACTAGTCTCTGAGCAGTTCTTC,-,TRBV7-3,TRBJ2-1,few
CASSSYGEHTDTQYF,TGCGCCAGCAGCTCCTACGGGGAGCACACAGATACGCAGTATTTT,-,TRBV5-1,TRBJ2-3,few
CSARPGLAGTDTQYF,TGCAGTGCTAGACCCGGACTAGCGGGCACAGATACGCAGTATTTT,TRBD2,TRBV20-1,TRBJ2-3,-
CTSSTSGGTGANVLTF,TGTACCAGCAGTACTAGCGGGGGGACTGGGGCCAACGTCCTGACTTTC,TRBD2,TRBV12-3/TRBV12-4,TRBJ2-6,few
CASSTGDRGYQPQHF,TGTGCCAGCAGCACCGGGGACAGGGGTTATCAGCCCCAGCATTTT,TRBD1,TRBV7-9,TRBJ1-5,few
CASSPDRASSYNEQFF,TGTGCCAGCAGCCCGGACAGGGCAAGCTCCTACAATGAGCAGTTCTTC,TRBD1,TRBV7-3,TRBJ2-1,-
CASSPGGVAGAYTDTQYF,TGTGCCAGCAGCCCGGGGGGTGTAGCGGGGGCCTACACAGATACGCAGTATTTT,TRBD2,TRBV7-9,TRBJ2-3,few
CASSHRQSYNEQFF,TGTGCCAGCAGTCATCGACAGTCCTACAATGAGCAGTTCTTC,-,TRBV27,TRBJ2-1,-
CATSSSGANVLTF,TGTGCCACCAGCAGTTCAGGGGCCAACGTCCTGACTTTC,-,TRBV15,TRBJ2-6,-
CASSGVPNYNEQFF,TGTGCCAGCAGCGGAGTACCGAACTACAATGAGCAGTTCTTC,-,TRBV9,TRBJ2-1,few